The TCR beta chain under discussion was sequenced for a study of blood T cell repertoires in COVID-19. As for the study in general: Spain, Italy and the United States supplied samples that represented acute and convalescent COVID-19.

As handled by the study authors: For nucleated cells, counts were estimated from reference gene primer amplification. Only in-frame clones appear in the TCRdb table, and some are missing; sequencing was by immunoSEQ multiplex PCR. The D gene and trimming were derived from the DNA, and the V and J assignments and clone size from that table. The repertoire holds over 60,000 clones, with about 92% as singletons. In its sample, this clone was seen once. The CDR3 runs 15 residues. V gave up 3 bases and J gave up 7 bases, with 16 bases separating them. CDR1 and CDR2 from the germline V gene are SNHLY and FYNNEI.

The V gene is TRBV2, the J gene TRBJ2-4; weak D call: TRBD1 (5 bases). The sequencing sample was made of peripheral blood. This sequence originates from a man aged 60-69 years with acute or convalescent COVID-19. In DNA, the CDR3 is TGTGCCAGCAGTGACTGGCCAGGGAACGCGAACATTCAGTACTTC. Translation gives CASSDWPGNANIQYF.